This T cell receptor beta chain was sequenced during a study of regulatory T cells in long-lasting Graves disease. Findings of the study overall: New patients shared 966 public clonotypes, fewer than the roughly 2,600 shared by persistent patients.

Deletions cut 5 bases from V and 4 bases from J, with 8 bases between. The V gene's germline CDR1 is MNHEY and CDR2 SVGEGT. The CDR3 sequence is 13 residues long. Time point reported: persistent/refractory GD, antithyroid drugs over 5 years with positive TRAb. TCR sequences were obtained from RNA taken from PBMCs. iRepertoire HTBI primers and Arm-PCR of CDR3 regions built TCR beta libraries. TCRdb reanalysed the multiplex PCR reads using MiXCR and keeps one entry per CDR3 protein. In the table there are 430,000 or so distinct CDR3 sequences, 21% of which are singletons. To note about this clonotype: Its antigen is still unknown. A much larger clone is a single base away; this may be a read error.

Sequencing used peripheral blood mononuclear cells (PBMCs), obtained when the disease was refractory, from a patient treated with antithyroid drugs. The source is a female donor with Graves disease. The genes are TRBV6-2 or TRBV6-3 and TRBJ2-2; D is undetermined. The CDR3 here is CASSEFGTGELFF. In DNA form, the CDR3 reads TGTGCCAGCAGTGAATTCGGCACCGGGGAGCTGTTTTTT.